This TCR beta chain was found in a study of cytomegalovirus exposure and HLA in healthy donors. Study-wide points: Later analysis identified a missense DCLRE1C variant that was linked to TCR beta V- and J-gene trimming.

Vbeta (60) and Jbeta (13) primers were used in the PCR. Clones were read by immunoSEQ multiplex PCR, and TCRdb kept only the in-frame ones, dropping some. The table lists 60,000 to 70,000 clones, about 60% of them singletons. As to this clone: As yet, its antigen is unknown.

The CDR3 consists of 14 residues. The rearrangement links TRBV1 to TRBJ1-1; the listed D gene, TRBD1, was not tested against the DNA. TRBV1 corresponds to a pseudogene. This receptor was identified in a woman in her forties or fifties in good health and CMV-seronegative. Material: PBMCs. The CDR3 DNA reads as TGCACCAGCAGCAGGGGGACACCGAACACTGAAGCTTTCTTT. Its translation: CTSSRGTPNTEAFF.